The T cell receptor beta chain described here comes from a study of cytomegalovirus exposure and HLA in healthy donors. Clones were sequenced by immunoSEQ multiplex PCR, and TCRdb holds only the in-frame ones, with some missing. The sample consists of 100,000 to 150,000 clones, 70% to 90% of them appearing once. From the roughly 110-subject validation cohort, which was separate from the roughly 680-subject first cohort, the donors were drawn. General study results and limits: A classifier reportedly called cytomegalovirus status with high sensitivity and specificity. In vitro testing confirmed a few CMV-associated chains as specific for CMV antigens.

Unmatched junction bases numbered 10, after V lost 4 bases and J lost 1 base. Germline CDR1 SGDLS, CDR2 YYNGEE. The CDR3 extends over 16 amino acids. To note about this clone: Its antigen is as yet unknown.

This chain uses TRBV9 with TRBJ1-1; 7 nucleotides agree with TRBD1. The specimen sequenced was PBMCs. The source is a woman aged 25 to 39 in good health and CMV-seronegative. The CDR3 region has the DNA TGTGCCAGCAGCCCTGATAAGGGGGCATGGAACACTGAAGCTTTCTTT. Translation gives CASSPDKGAWNTEAFF.